Listed below are T cell receptor beta chains from one sample, sequenced in a study of beta chain features in type 1 diabetes. The assay was immunoSEQ multiplex PCR, and TCRdb's table has in-frame clones only and misses some. The profile shows 90,000 to 110,000 clones, around 40% of them singletons. Sequenced input: stem cell memory CD4+ T cells from blood. All receptors come from a woman younger than 30 in good health. CDR3s include the opening cysteine and the closing phenylalanine or tryptophan. D genes are given only for firm matches. The listing skips clone size in some rows; elsewhere it reads once, few, many or a size class.

v_call	clone_size	d_call	j_call	cdr3_aa	cdr3_nt
TRBV7-2	few	-	TRBJ2-3	CASSTAGDTQYF	TGTGCCAGCAGCACAGCGGGAGATACGCAGTATTTT
TRBV6-5	-	TRBD2	TRBJ2-7	CASRRLAGFEQYF	TGTGCCAGCCGAAGACTAGCGGGATTCGAGCAGTACTTC
TRBV10-3	few	TRBD1	TRBJ2-2	CARRQGNTGELFF	TGTGCCCGTCGACAGGGAAACACCGGGGAGCTGTTTTTT
TRBV5-1	-	-	TRBJ2-3	CASRVHLVSTDTQYF	TGCGCCAGCAGGGTACACCTGGTCAGCACAGATACGCAGTATTTT
TRBV30	few	-	TRBJ2-1	CAFWRGGEQFF	TGTGCCTTTTGGAGGGGGGGTGAGCAGTTCTTC
TRBV18	few	-	TRBJ2-7	CASSPLAGFVVYEQYF	TGTGCCAGCTCACCATTAGCCGGATTTGTCGTCTACGAGCAGTACTTC
TRBV19	once	TRBD1	TRBJ2-6	CATTPQGTTGANVLTF	TGTGCCACCACACCACAGGGGACGACTGGGGCCAACGTCCTGACTTTC
TRBV19	-	TRBD1	TRBJ1-1	CASRQGAQNTEAFF	TGTGCCAGTAGGCAGGGGGCGCAGAACACTGAAGCTTTCTTT
TRBV9	few	TRBD1	TRBJ1-1	CASSVDGTGIYTEAFF	TGTGCCAGCAGCGTAGACGGGACAGGGATATACACTGAAGCTTTCTTT
TRBV9	few	-	TRBJ1-1	CASSPRQGNTEAFF	TGTGCCAGCAGCCCCCGGCAGGGGAACACTGAAGCTTTCTTT
TRBV2	-	TRBD1	TRBJ2-7	CASSRQGANYEQYF	TGTGCCAGCAGCCGACAGGGGGCTAACTACGAGCAGTACTTC
TRBV19	-	TRBD2	TRBJ2-1	CASSPRTSGTAAGEQFF	TGTGCCAGTAGTCCCCGGACTAGCGGGACCGCTGCTGGTGAGCAGTTCTTC
TRBV28	-	TRBD2	TRBJ2-1	CATFSGSSYNEQFF	TGTGCCACCTTTAGCGGGAGCTCCTACAATGAGCAGTTCTTC
TRBV10-3	-	-	TRBJ2-3	CAISGHRSDTQYF	TGTGCCATCTCGGGACATAGATCAGATACGCAGTATTTT
TRBV5-1	few	TRBD1	TRBJ1-1	CASRGQVNTEAFF	TGCGCCAGCAGGGGACAGGTGAACACTGAAGCTTTCTTT
TRBV7-9	few	-	TRBJ2-1	CASSSGPGLSSYNEQFF	TGTGCCAGCAGCTCGGGTCCGGGACTCTCTTCCTACAATGAGCAGTTCTTC
TRBV19	-	-	TRBJ1-2	CASSINSYGGYTF	TGTGCCAGTAGTATAAACAGCTACGGTGGCTACACCTTC
TRBV18	few	-	TRBJ2-6	CASSPNPGQSSGANVLTF	TGTGCCAGCTCTCCGAATCCGGGTCAGAGCTCTGGGGCCAACGTCCTGACTTTC
TRBV7-2	few	TRBD1	TRBJ2-7	CASSSGGQGTNEQYF	TGTGCCAGCAGTTCCGGCGGACAGGGAACAAACGAGCAGTACTTC
TRBV19	few	-	TRBJ2-1	CASSGGLGRYNEQFF	TGTGCCAGTAGCGGGGGACTGGGGAGATACAATGAGCAGTTCTTC
TRBV27	-	TRBD2	TRBJ2-7	CASRPRGRETGQYF	TGTGCCAGCAGACCCCGTGGGCGGGAGACTGGGCAGTACTTC
TRBV6-5	few	-	TRBJ2-3	CASKLGHSTDTQYF	TGTGCCAGCAAATTAGGACATAGCACAGATACGCAGTATTTT
TRBV7-9	many	-	TRBJ2-1	CASRSGPGDEQFF	TGTGCCAGCAGAAGCGGGCCGGGGGATGAGCAGTTCTTC
TRBV5-1	-	-	TRBJ2-5	CASNEGMETQYF	TGCGCCAGCAATGAGGGAATGGAGACCCAGTACTTC
TRBV7-2	few	-	TRBJ2-7	CASSLAAGTYEQYF	TGTGCCAGCAGCTTAGCGGCCGGGACCTACGAGCAGTACTTC
TRBV30	once	TRBD2	TRBJ2-2	CAWSRAGTSTGELFF	TGTGCCTGGAGTCGAGCGGGAACGAGCACCGGGGAGCTGTTTTTT
TRBV28	-	-	TRBJ2-1	CASTPTRGFGQFF	TGTGCCAGCACCCCCACCCGCGGGTTCGGGCAGTTCTTC
TRBV6-5	-	TRBD2	TRBJ2-5	CASSYSRLAGGETQYF	TGTGCCAGCAGTTACTCGAGACTAGCGGGAGGAGAGACCCAGTACTTC
TRBV5-1	-	-	TRBJ1-3	CASSLGGGGFRNTIYF	TGCGCCAGCAGCTTGGGAGGCGGAGGTTTCAGGAACACCATATATTTT
TRBV27	-	-	TRBJ1-2	CASSFSLGYGYTF	TGTGCCAGCAGTTTCTCTCTCGGCTATGGCTACACCTTC
TRBV27	-	TRBD1	TRBJ1-3	CASSPTSTGPSSGNTIYF	TGTGCCAGCAGTCCCACGTCGACAGGGCCCTCCTCTGGAAACACCATATATTTT
TRBV9	-	TRBD1	TRBJ1-4	CASSRQGAGKLFF	TGTGCCAGCAGCCGACAGGGGGCTGGGAAACTGTTTTTT
TRBV5-1	few	TRBD1	TRBJ1-1	CASSPGEWTGASPFF	TGCGCCAGCAGCCCCGGAGAATGGACAGGGGCCTCCCCGTTCTTT
TRBV28	-	TRBD2	TRBJ2-3	CASSSGTSGRARWHTQYF	TGTGCCAGCAGTTCCGGGACTAGCGGGAGGGCCAGGTGGCATACGCAGTATTTT
TRBV27	-	TRBD1	TRBJ1-4	CASRRGMTNEKLFF	TGTGCCAGCCGCAGGGGGATGACTAATGAAAAACTGTTTTTT
TRBV4-1	-	TRBD2	TRBJ2-7	CASSRSASKGLAHTYEQYF	TGCGCCAGCAGCCGGTCGGCTTCTAAGGGACTAGCGCACACCTACGAGCAGTACTTC
TRBV27	-	-	TRBJ1-1	CASSSQSANTEAFF	TGTGCCAGCAGCTCACAGTCTGCGAACACTGAAGCTTTCTTT
TRBV5-1	-	TRBD2	TRBJ2-1	CASSLAGLAGRGSYNEQFF	TGCGCCAGCAGCTTGGCCGGTCTAGCGGGGCGGGGTTCCTACAATGAGCAGTTCTTC
TRBV4-1	few	TRBD2	TRBJ2-5	CASSNSGGYQETQYF	TGCGCCAGCAGCAATAGCGGGGGGTACCAAGAGACCCAGTACTTC
TRBV6-5	-	-	TRBJ2-3	CASSYAAGTDTQYF	TGTGCCAGCAGTTACGCAGCGGGCACAGATACGCAGTATTTT
TRBV4-3	-	-	TRBJ1-2	CASSPGRVFNYGYTF	TGCGCCAGCAGCCCCGGGCGGGTATTTAACTATGGCTACACCTTC
TRBV5-1	few	-	TRBJ2-7	CASSRTVISYEQYF	TGCGCCAGCAGCCGGACAGTGATATCCTACGAGCAGTACTTC
TRBV11-2	-	TRBD2	TRBJ2-1	CASSVRLAGYSYNEQFF	TGTGCCAGCAGCGTTAGGCTAGCGGGGTACTCCTACAATGAGCAGTTCTTC
TRBV28	-	TRBD1	TRBJ2-7	CASSRGTGKSYEQYF	TGTGCCAGCAGTCGCGGGACAGGGAAGTCCTACGAGCAGTACTTC
TRBV30	few	-	TRBJ1-2	CAWRGANYGYTF	TGTGCCTGGAGGGGAGCAAACTATGGCTACACCTTC
TRBV19	-	-	TRBJ2-3	CASRKTTSTDTQYF	TGTGCCAGTAGGAAGACTACTAGCACAGATACGCAGTATTTT
TRBV30	few	TRBD2	TRBJ2-1	CAWSPPREGQFF	TGTGCCTGGAGTCCCCCCCGGGAGGGGCAGTTCTTC
TRBV28	-	-	TRBJ2-3	CASNLQGRGDTQYF	TGTGCCAGCAACCTACAGGGCCGGGGAGATACGCAGTATTTT
TRBV27	few	-	TRBJ1-5	CASSHLQGGRNQPQHF	TGTGCCAGCAGTCACCTCCAGGGAGGGAGGAATCAGCCCCAGCATTTT
TRBV29-1	-	TRBD2	TRBJ2-3	CSVEPRTSGPTDTQYF	TGCAGCGTTGAACCTAGGACTAGCGGCCCCACAGATACGCAGTATTTT
TRBV18	few	-	TRBJ2-7	CASSRDYEQYF	TGTGCCAGCTCACGAGACTACGAGCAGTACTTC
TRBV11-2	-	TRBD1	TRBJ2-7	CASSFGTGGTREQYF	TGTGCCAGCAGCTTCGGGACAGGGGGGACGCGGGAGCAGTACTTC
TRBV5-6	-	TRBD2	TRBJ2-1	CASSLALAGTNEQFF	TGTGCCAGCAGCTTGGCACTAGCGGGAACCAATGAGCAGTTCTTC
TRBV15	-	-	TRBJ1-1	CATSRGSRGGNTEAFF	TGTGCCACCAGCAGAGGTTCAAGGGGCGGGAACACTGAAGCTTTCTTT
TRBV4-1	-	TRBD2	TRBJ2-7	CASSHVGVGTSGKSGGEQYF	TGCGCCAGCAGCCACGTTGGCGTCGGGACTAGCGGGAAATCGGGAGGCGAGCAGTACTTC
TRBV4-3	few	-	TRBJ2-3	CASSQDYRGRGTDTQYF	TGCGCCAGCAGCCAAGACTATCGGGGGAGAGGCACAGATACGCAGTATTTT
TRBV14	-	-	TRBJ1-1	CASSLQGRLYTEAFF	TGTGCCAGCAGCCTACAGGGACGGTTGTACACTGAAGCTTTCTTT
TRBV21-1	-	-	TRBJ2-7	CASSKPGTAYEQYF	TGTGCCAGCAGCAAGCCCGGGACAGCCTACGAGCAGTACTTC